A single sample gave rise to the 18 T cell receptor beta chains below, sequenced in a study of T cells in Graves' hyperthyroidism and ophthalmopathy. The source material, RNA transcripts, was used to amplify TCR beta CDR3 regions. Initially, a first-round RT-PCR of the TCR CDR3 employed the HTBI primer set. MiXCR was run by TCRdb on the multiplex PCR reads, yielding one entry per CDR3 protein. The profile covers around 240,000 distinct CDR3 sequences, with about 15% appearing a single time and around 28% taken by the ten largest. The specimen sequenced was blood. Receptors were obtained from a woman aged 18-35 years with Graves' ophthalmopathy.

The table lists this clonotype with many counts. The chain joins TRBV20-1 to TRBJ2-3; D perhaps matches TRBD2 (5 bases). The CDR3 sequence is 17 residues long. Germline V gene lookup returns CDR1 DFQATT and CDR2 SNEGSKA (reference sequence). Trimming took off 6 bases at V and 0 bases at J, with 22 bases between the two ends. The DNA for the CDR3 is TGCAGTGCCCAGGCTCTCGCTCGGGGTACTAGCACAGATACGCAGTATTTT. Residues: CSAQALARGTSTDTQYF.

This clonotype was observed many times. V gene TRBV6-1 combines with J gene TRBJ2-2; D is possibly TRBD1 (5 bases). The CDR3 loop spans 14 amino acids. The germline V gene has CDR1 MNHNS and CDR2 SASEGT. V shed 5 bases and J shed 4 bases, with 11 bases lying between them. CDR3 nucleotides: TGTGCCAGCAGTCTACAGGAGAGCACCGGGGAGCTGTTTTTT. Its translation is CASSLQESTGELFF.

This clonotype was recorded at least ten times. The genes are TRBV2 and TRBJ1-5; unclear D gene. V shed 4 bases and J shed 2 bases, with 9 bases lying between them. Germline assignment: CDR1 SNHLY and CDR2 FYNNEI. This CDR3 spans 14 amino acids. The CDR3 here is CASSARTGNQPQHF. CDR3 DNA: TGTGCCAGCAGTGCACGGACGGGCAATCAGCCCCAGCATTTT.

This clonotype occurred many times. The V call is TRBV3-1, the J call TRBJ1-1; no firm D call. Trimming pared 4 bases from V and 1 base from J, leaving 13 bases between. CDR1 and CDR2 from the germline V gene are LGHDT and YNNKEL (reference sequence). This CDR3 is built from 15 residues. The CDR3 coding sequence is TGTGCCAGCAGCCCTCGGCCTCGACAGAACACTGAAGCTTTCTTT. This encodes CASSPRPRQNTEAFF.

This sequence joins TRBV24-1 and TRBJ2-2, with D perhaps matching TRBD1 or TRBD2 (6 bases each). Trimming took 6 bases from V and 7 from J, leaving 11 bases between them. CDR1 is KGHDR and CDR2 is SFDVKD in the germline V gene. CDR3 length: 13 amino acids. CDR3 bases: TGTGCCACCAGTAAAGGGGGGCTCGGGGAGCTGTTTTTT. This gives the protein CATSKGGLGELFF.

On this clonotype itself: A much more abundant neighbour one base away suggests this may be a read error. The chain combines TRBV20-1 with TRBJ2-7; D unclear. Trimming took off 5 bases at V and 3 bases at J, with 14 bases between the two ends. Germline CDR1 DFQATT, CDR2 SNEGSKA (reference sequence). This CDR3 contains 13 residues. CDR3 sequence reads: CSAALWLSYEQYF. In DNA, the CDR3 is TGCAGTGCTGCCTTGTGGCTCAGCTACGAGCAGTACTTC.

The sample holds many counts of this clonotype. This chain connects TRBV10-3 to TRBJ1-3, with no clear D. V was clipped by 5 bases and J by 0 bases, with 11 bases between them. Per the germline V gene, CDR1 is ENHRY and CDR2 is SYGVKD. CDR3 length: 15 residues. CDR3 protein: CAISWTAGSGNTIYF. CDR3 coding DNA: TGTGCCATCAGTTGGACGGCCGGCTCTGGAAACACCATATATTTT.

This clonotype has ten or more counts. V usage is TRBV5-5 and J usage is TRBJ1-6; no firm D call. The V gene lost 0 bases and the J gene lost 4 bases, with 8 bases spanning the gap. In germline, CDR1 is SGHKS, CDR2 YYEKEE (reference sequence). The CDR3 runs 15 residues. The DNA for the CDR3 is TGTGCCAGCAGCTTGGAGGGTCAATATAATTCACCCCTCCACTTT. This translates into CASSLEGQYNSPLHF.

This clonotype was detected ten times or more. The J gene is TRBJ2-1, the V gene TRBV27, with D perhaps TRBD2 (6 bases). The germline CDR1 and CDR2 sequences are MNHEY and SMNVEV (reference sequence). Trimming stripped 2 bases from V and 6 bases from J, with 20 bases between. This CDR3 comprises 17 residues. CDR3 DNA: TGTGCCAGCAGTTTACGGGGGTTCGGGACTCCTTTCAATGAGCAGTTCTTC. Protein sequence: CASSLRGFGTPFNEQFF.

This clonotype was picked up many times. The chain joins TRBV6-5 to TRBJ2-1; no reliable D call. Germline assignment: CDR1 MNHEY and CDR2 SVGAGI. The CDR3 sequence is 13 residues long. V lost 0 bases and J 5 bases, leaving 5 bases between the germline ends. CDR3 coding DNA: TGTGCCAGCAGTTACTCGGAAAACAATGAGCAGTTCTTC. It is translated as CASSYSENNEQFF.

This clonotype appeared many times. The chain recombines TRBV7-9 with TRBJ1-2, with D unclear. Germline CDR1 is SEHNR and CDR2 is FQNEAQ (reference sequence). The CDR3 is 14 residues long. V was trimmed by 5 bases and J by 6 bases, leaving 16 bases between them. The CDR3, as DNA: TGTGCCAGCAGCCCCCCGTGGGCAGCGGATGGCTACACCTTC. This translates into CASSPPWAADGYTF.

This clonotype was detected a few times. The chain couples TRBV4-3 to TRBJ2-2; D gene unclear. CDR1 is LGHNA and CDR2 is YSLEER in the germline V gene. The CDR3 consists of 14 residues. The V and J ends lost 0 bases and 2 bases respectively, with 4 bases between them. CDR3 DNA sequence: TGCGCCAGCAGCCAAGATCGAAACACCGGGGAGCTGTTTTTT. Its translation is CASSQDRNTGELFF.

The rearrangement joins TRBV3-1 to TRBJ2-7; possible D gene TRBD2, 6 bases. Germline V gene lookup returns CDR1 LGHDT and CDR2 YNNKEL (reference sequence). The V and J ends lost 3 bases and 9 bases respectively, with 9 bases between them. This CDR3 contains 11 residues. As DNA, the CDR3 is TGTGCCAGCAGCCATGACGGGGGGCAGTACTTC. Residues: CASSHDGGQYF.

This clonotype occurred many times. The V and J genes are TRBV5-8 and TRBJ2-1; tentatively, D is TRBD1 or TRBD2 (5 bases each). From germline, CDR1 is SGHTS and CDR2 YDEGEE. The CDR3 runs 16 residues. Trimming took off 1 base at V and 3 bases at J, with 14 bases between the two ends. The CDR3 nucleotides are TGTGCCAGCAGCTTGCGAGGGGCTCGACACTACAATGAGCAGTTCTTC. Protein product: CASSLRGARHYNEQFF.

This clonotype was seen at least ten times. The genes are TRBV2 and TRBJ1-1; the match to TRBD1 covers 9 bases. This CDR3 region has 14 residues. V gave up 5 bases and J gave up 1 base; unmatched junction bases: 2. Per the germline V gene, CDR1 is SNHLY and CDR2 is FYNNEI. CDR3 coding DNA: TGTGCCAGCAGTAACAGGGGGCAGAACACTGAAGCTTTCTTT. This sequence encodes CASSNRGQNTEAFF.

This clonotype was observed many times. The chain uses TRBV3-1 and TRBJ1-6; TRBD1 matches at 9 bases. V shed 1 base and J 8 bases; nucleotides not matched to a gene: 0. The germline V gene has CDR1 LGHDT and CDR2 YNNKEL (reference sequence). The CDR3 spans 14 residues. The CDR3 DNA sequence: TGTGCCAGCAGCCAAGGGGACAGGGATTCACCCCTCCACTTT. Its translation: CASSQGDRDSPLHF.

This clonotype has ten or more counts. This sequence joins TRBV3-1 and TRBJ2-1; D call uncertain. Germline CDR1 is LGHDT and CDR2 is YNNKEL (reference sequence). CDR3 size: 13 residues. V was trimmed by 4 bases and J by 12 bases, leaving 16 bases between them. CDR3 residues: CASSPEWFARQFF. DNA for the CDR3: TGTGCCAGCAGCCCAGAGTGGTTTGCGCGGCAGTTCTTC.

This clonotype has a count of ten or more. V is TRBV6-5 and J is TRBJ1-4; maybe TRBD1 (5 bases). Deletions cut 2 bases from V and 5 bases from J, with 9 bases between. The CDR3 is 14 amino acids. The germline gives CDR1 MNHEY, CDR2 SVGAGI. The CDR3 nucleotides read TGTGCCAGCAGTTACGACAGCTCAAATGAAAAACTGTTTTTT. It specifies CASSYDSSNEKLFF.